This paragraph reports one TCR beta chain. Its antigen is as yet unknown. Germline loops: CDR1 GTSNPN, CDR2 SVGIG (reference sequence). This CDR3 has 13 residues. The V end was cut by 7 bases, the J end by 0 bases, with 12 bases between. This specimen comes from a study of long-term antiretroviral therapy in people with HIV. Without exception, participants with HIV were treated in the United States. Assay version v3.0 of immunoSEQ was used, and it was run at survey level. Repertoires were generated with immunoSEQ multiplex PCR, while TCRdb's copy carries only in-frame clones and drops some. The table includes tens of thousands of clones, 76% detected once. Study observations and caveats: Blood collection from about 2003 to 2018 possibly occurred under older ART regimens.

V is TRBV30 and J is TRBJ1-1; TRBD1 might be the D (6 bases). The source of this sequence is a woman aged 40 to 50 with HIV. Source: unsorted PBMCs, taken 1.1 years before starting antiretroviral therapy. In nucleotides, the CDR3 is TGTGCCTCCCAGGACAGATTGAACACTGAAGCTTTCTTT. This codes for CASQDRLNTEAFF.